The present T cell receptor (beta chain) was sequenced within a study of blood T cells in healthy people across ages. Every sample had a minimum of 6.5 million PBMCs isolated. This clonotype has only a few counts. A second PCR, run for roughly 7 to 11 cycles, used a sample-barcoded 5' primer plus a J-beta primer mix. TCRdb itself ran the 5' RACE reads through MiXCR, one entry per CDR3 protein. The sample holds around 1,500,000 distinct CDR3 sequences, roughly 40% seen once. The sequence was obtained from a woman aged 18-29 years in good health. The material sequenced was blood.

CDR3 sequence: CSASWTGVFEETQYF. The CDR3 coding sequence is TGCAGTGCTAGTTGGACAGGGGTCTTCGAGGAGACCCAGTACTTC. The chain uses TRBV20-1 and TRBJ2-5; 9 positions match TRBD1. CDR3 length equals 15 residues. The ends lost 3 bases at V and 5 bases at J; junction bases unmatched: 10. The V gene's germline CDR1 is DFQATT and CDR2 SNEGSKA (reference sequence).